This T cell receptor (beta chain) was retrieved from a study of T cell repertoires in cytomegalovirus infection. Study-level information: Public signatures in TCR beta pointed to CMV infection and matching HLA type.

General study points: HLA-C-restricted CMV-specific TCR beta clonotypes were dominant in the ex vivo response. Cumulative frequency (of public TCR beta family members) identified carriers of CMV plus the relevant HLA.

This clonotype was seen only a few times. Its matching antigen is unknown. TCRdb analysed the reads with MiXCR anew, one entry per CDR3 protein. Of around 530,000 distinct CDR3 sequences in the sample, 16% were seen once. CDR3 size: 15 residues. Trimming pared 5 bases from V and 5 bases from J, leaving 18 bases between. The germline V gene has CDR1 LNHDA and CDR2 SQIVND (reference sequence). The sample consisted of CD8+ T cells from PBMCs. The chain joins TRBV19 to TRBJ1-1; D may be TRBD1 (6 bases). The source of this sequence is a human donor in good health (CMV status not recorded). Some clones in this sample may be carry-over from other donors' samples. CDR3 DNA sequence: TGTGCCAGTAGTCCTACGGGACACTCAAATACTGAAGCTTTCTTT. This encodes CASSPTGHSNTEAFF.